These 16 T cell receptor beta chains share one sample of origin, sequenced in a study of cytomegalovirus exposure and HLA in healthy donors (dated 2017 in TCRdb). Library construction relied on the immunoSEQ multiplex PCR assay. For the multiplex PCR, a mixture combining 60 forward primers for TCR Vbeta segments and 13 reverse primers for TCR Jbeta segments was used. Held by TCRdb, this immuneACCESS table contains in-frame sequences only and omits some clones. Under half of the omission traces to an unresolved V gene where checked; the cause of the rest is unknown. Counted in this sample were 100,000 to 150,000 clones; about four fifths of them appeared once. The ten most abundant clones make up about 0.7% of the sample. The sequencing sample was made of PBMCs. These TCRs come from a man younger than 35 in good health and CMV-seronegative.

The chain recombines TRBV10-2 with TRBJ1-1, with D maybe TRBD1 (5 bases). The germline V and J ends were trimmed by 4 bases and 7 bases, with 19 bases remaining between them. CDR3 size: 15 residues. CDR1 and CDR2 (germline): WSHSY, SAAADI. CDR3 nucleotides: TGCGCCAGCAGTGGAGGGCGGGGGAATTGGAATGAAGCTTTCTTT. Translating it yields CASSGGRGNWNEAFF.

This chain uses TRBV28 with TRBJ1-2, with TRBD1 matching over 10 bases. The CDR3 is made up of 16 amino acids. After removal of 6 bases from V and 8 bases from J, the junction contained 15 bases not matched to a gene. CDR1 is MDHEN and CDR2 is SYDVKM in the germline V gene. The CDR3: CASSPPGQGFASGYTF. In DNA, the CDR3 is TGTGCCAGCAGCCCACCGGGACAGGGGTTTGCGAGCGGCTACACCTTC.

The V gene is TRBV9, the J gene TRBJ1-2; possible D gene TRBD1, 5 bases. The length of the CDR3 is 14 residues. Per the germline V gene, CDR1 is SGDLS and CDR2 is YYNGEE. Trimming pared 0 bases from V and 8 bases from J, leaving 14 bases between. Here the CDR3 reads CASSVDWQGYGYTF. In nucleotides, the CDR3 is TGTGCCAGCAGCGTAGATTGGCAGGGATACGGCTACACCTTC.

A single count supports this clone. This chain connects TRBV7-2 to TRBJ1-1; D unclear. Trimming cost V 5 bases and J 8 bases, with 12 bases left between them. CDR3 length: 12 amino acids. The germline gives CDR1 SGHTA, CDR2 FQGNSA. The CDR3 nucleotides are TGTGCCAGCAGCCCCTCGACATCAGAAGCTTTCTTT. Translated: CASSPSTSEAFF.

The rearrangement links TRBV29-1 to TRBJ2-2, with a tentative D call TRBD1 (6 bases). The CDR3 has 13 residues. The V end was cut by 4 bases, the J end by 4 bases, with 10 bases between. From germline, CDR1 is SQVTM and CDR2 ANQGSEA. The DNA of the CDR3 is TGCAGCGTTGGACAGGCTTTCACCGGGGAGCTGTTTTTT. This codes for CSVGQAFTGELFF.

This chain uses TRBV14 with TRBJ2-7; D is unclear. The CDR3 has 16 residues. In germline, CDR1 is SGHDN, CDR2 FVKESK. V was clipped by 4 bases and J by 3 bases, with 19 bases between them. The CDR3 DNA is TGTGCCAGCAGCCCGCGCCGTAACGCTGCACTCTACGAGCAGTACTTC. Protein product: CASSPRRNAALYEQYF. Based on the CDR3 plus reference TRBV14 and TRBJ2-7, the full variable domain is EAGVTQFPSHSVIEKGQTVTLRCDPISGHDNLYWYRRVMGKEIKFLLHFVKESKQDESGMPNNRFLAERTGGTYSTLKVQPAELEDSGVYFCASSPRRNAALYEQYFGPGTRLTVT.

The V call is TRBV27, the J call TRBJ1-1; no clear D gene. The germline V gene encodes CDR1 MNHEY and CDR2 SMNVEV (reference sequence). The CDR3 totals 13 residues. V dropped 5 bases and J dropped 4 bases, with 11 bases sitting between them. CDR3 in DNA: TGTGCCAGCAGTCCCGCGTCGGGCACTGAAGCTTTCTTT. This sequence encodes CASSPASGTEAFF.

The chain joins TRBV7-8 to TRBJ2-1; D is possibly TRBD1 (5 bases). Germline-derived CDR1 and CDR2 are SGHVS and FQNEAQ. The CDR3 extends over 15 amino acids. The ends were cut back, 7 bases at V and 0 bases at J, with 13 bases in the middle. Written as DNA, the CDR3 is TGTGCCAGCACCCGACAGCCCAGCTCCTACAATGAGCAGTTCTTC. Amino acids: CASTRQPSSYNEQFF.

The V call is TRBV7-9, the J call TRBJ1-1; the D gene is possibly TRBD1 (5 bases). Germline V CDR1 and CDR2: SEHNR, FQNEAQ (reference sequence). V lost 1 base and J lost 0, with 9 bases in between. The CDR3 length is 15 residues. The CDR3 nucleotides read TGTGCCAGCAGCTTAGAGCCAGGGTTGAACACTGAAGCTTTCTTT. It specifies CASSLEPGLNTEAFF.

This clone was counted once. The DNA for the CDR3 is TGCGCCAGCAGCTTGGCAGACTCTGGAAACACCATATATTTT. It translates to CASSLADSGNTIYF. The rearrangement links TRBV5-1 to TRBJ1-3; D remains unclear. Per the germline V gene, CDR1 is SGHRS and CDR2 is YFSETQ. This CDR3 is 14 amino acids long. V dropped 0 bases and J dropped 0 bases, with 4 bases sitting between them.

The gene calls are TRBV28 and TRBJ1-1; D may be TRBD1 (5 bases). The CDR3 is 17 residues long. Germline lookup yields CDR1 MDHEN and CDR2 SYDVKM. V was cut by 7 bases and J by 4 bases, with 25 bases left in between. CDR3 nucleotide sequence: TGTGCCAGCAAGAAAGATCGGGGCGTTCGGGGGAGCACTGAAGCTTTCTTT. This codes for CASKKDRGVRGSTEAFF.

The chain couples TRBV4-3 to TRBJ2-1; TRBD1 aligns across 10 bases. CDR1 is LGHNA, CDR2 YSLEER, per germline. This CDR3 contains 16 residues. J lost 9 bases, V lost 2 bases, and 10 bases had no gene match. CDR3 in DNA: TGCGCCAGCAGCCAACACCCGGACAGGGGGGTTATTGAGCAGTTCTTC. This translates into CASSQHPDRGVIEQFF.

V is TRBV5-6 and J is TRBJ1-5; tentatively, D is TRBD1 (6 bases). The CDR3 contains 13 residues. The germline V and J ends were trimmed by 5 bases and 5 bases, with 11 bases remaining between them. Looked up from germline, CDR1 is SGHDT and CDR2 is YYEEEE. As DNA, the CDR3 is TGTGCCAGCAGTAAACAGGGCGATCAGCCCCAGCATTTT. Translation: CASSKQGDQPQHF. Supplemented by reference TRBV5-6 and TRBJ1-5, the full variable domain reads DAGVTQSPTHLIKTRGQQVTLRCSPKSGHDTVSWYQQALGQGPQFIFQYYEEEERQRGNFPDRFSGHQFPNYSSELNVNALLLGDSALYLCASSKQGDQPQHFGDGTRLSIL.

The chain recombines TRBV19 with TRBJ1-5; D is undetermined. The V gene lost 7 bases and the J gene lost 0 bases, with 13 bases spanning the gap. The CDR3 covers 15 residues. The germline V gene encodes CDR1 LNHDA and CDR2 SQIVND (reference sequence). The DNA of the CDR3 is TGTGCCAGTAACGGCGCCGGGATTAGCAATCAGCCCCAGCATTTT. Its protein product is CASNGAGISNQPQHF. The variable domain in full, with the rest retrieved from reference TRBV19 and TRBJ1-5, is DGGITQSPKYLFRKEGQNVTLSCEQNLNHDAMYWYRQDPGQGLRLIYYSQIVNDFQKGDIAEGYSVSREKKESFPLTVTSAQKNPTAFYLCASNGAGISNQPQHFGDGTRLSIL.

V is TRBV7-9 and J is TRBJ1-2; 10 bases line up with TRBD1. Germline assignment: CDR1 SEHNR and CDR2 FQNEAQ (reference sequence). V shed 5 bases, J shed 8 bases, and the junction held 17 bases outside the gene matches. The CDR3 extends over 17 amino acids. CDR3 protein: CASSTAAGTGVSNGYTF. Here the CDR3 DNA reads TGTGCCAGCAGCACCGCCGCAGGGACAGGGGTTTCCAACGGCTACACCTTC.

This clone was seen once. CDR3 nucleotide sequence: TGTGCCAGCAGCTTAGTCTATGGAGACACTGAAGCTTTCTTT. Residues: CASSLVYGDTEAFF. The rearrangement joins TRBV7-9 to TRBJ1-1, with D unclear. V was pared by 1 base and J by 3 bases, with 9 bases between. Germline lookup yields CDR1 SEHNR and CDR2 FQNEAQ (reference sequence). This CDR3 has 14 amino acids. Using reference TRBV7-9 and TRBJ1-1 for the parts outside the CDR3, the full variable domain is DTGVSQNPRHKITKRGQNVTFRCDPISEHNRLYWYRQTLGQGPEFLTYFQNEAQLEKSRLLSDRFSAERPKGSFSTLEIQRTEQGDSAMYLCASSLVYGDTEAFFGQGTRLTVV.